The next 16 T cell receptor beta chains were all read from a single sample in a study of T-cell memory formation after mild COVID-19. A single record per CDR3 protein comes from TCRdb applying MiXCR to the 5' RACE reads. The data contain 300,000 to 400,000 distinct CDR3 sequences, around 30% of them seen just once; the ten biggest clones take up roughly 13%. The specimen was PBMCs or a T cell subset sorted from them (not recorded which). The source is an adult woman who had mild COVID-19 (a few samples of this study predate the infection). Cell type and time point are not known.

The chain combines TRBV7-6 with TRBJ2-1; D perhaps matches TRBD1 (5 bases). Germline V gene data show CDR1 as SGHVS and CDR2 as FNYEAQ. The CDR3 is made up of 12 amino acids. Trimming removed 5 bases from V and 10 bases from J, with 12 bases in between. This CDR3 is CASSAGYGEQFF. The CDR3 DNA follows: TGTGCCAGCAGCGCAGGGTACGGGGAGCAGTTCTTC.

The chain recombines TRBV7-9 with TRBJ1-2; D perhaps matches TRBD1 (5 bases). Germline CDR1 and CDR2: SEHNR and FQNEAQ (reference sequence). Trimming took 10 bases from V and 3 from J, leaving 15 bases between them. There are 13 residues in the CDR3. The CDR3 coding sequence is TGTGCCATCGCGAGTCAGGGTTACTATGGCTACACCTTC. Protein product: CAIASQGYYGYTF.

This clonotype was detected only a few times. V gene TRBV5-6 combines with J gene TRBJ2-2; D gene ambiguous. Germline V gene lookup returns CDR1 SGHDT and CDR2 YYEEEE. This CDR3 has 13 residues. V shed 0 bases and J shed 7 bases, with 7 bases lying between them. The CDR3: CASSLEGHGELFF. CDR3 bases: TGTGCCAGCAGCTTGGAAGGGCACGGGGAGCTGTTTTTT.

The chain joins TRBV20-1 to TRBJ1-2; TRBD1 matches at 12 bases. This CDR3 is 15 amino acids long. With V trimmed by 0 bases and J by 8 bases, 7 bases remained unmatched. Germline CDR1 DFQATT, CDR2 SNEGSKA (reference sequence). For the CDR3, the DNA is TGCAGTGCTAGAGATCGGGGACAGGGGGCTTCGGGCTACACCTTC. The encoded protein is CSARDRGQGASGYTF.

This clonotype was observed many times. V and J are TRBV2 and TRBJ1-3, with unresolved D. V was trimmed by 9 bases and J by 3 bases, leaving 9 bases between them. Germline lookup yields CDR1 SNHLY and CDR2 FYNNEI. This CDR3 region has 12 residues. The CDR3 DNA reads TGTGCCAGGAAGGCCGATGGAAACACCATATATTTT. Amino acid sequence: CARKADGNTIYF.

This clonotype has more than one count but fewer than ten. The V and J genes are TRBV5-1 and TRBJ2-1; no clear D gene. CDR3 length: 15 amino acids. V was shortened by 2 bases and J by 1 base, with 10 bases between the two germline ends. The germline gives CDR1 SGHRS, CDR2 YFSETQ. DNA of the CDR3: TGCGCCAGCAGCTTTATTCCTCAGTCCTACAATGAGCAGTTCTTC. It is translated as CASSFIPQSYNEQFF.

This clonotype was counted between two and nine times. J is TRBJ1-1 and V is TRBV5-4; 9 nucleotides line up with TRBD1. The junction had 7 bases not matched to a gene; V was cut back by 2 bases and J by 5 bases. The germline gives CDR1 SGHNT, CDR2 YYREEE (reference sequence). The CDR3 is made up of 15 amino acids. The CDR3 region is CASSFNTDRGTEAFF. DNA of the CDR3: TGTGCCAGCAGCTTCAACACGGACAGGGGAACTGAAGCTTTCTTT. The whole variable domain, filled in from reference TRBV5-4 and TRBJ1-1, reads ETGVTQSPTHLIKTRGQQVTLRCSSQSGHNTVSWYQQALGQGPQFIFQYYREEENGRGNFPPRFSGLQFPNYSSELNVNALELDDSALYLCASSFNTDRGTEAFFGQGTRLTVV.

The CDR3 nucleotides are TGTGCCAGCAGCGCGCTAGGGGGGCTGGATAATGAGCAGTTCTTC. Amino acid sequence: CASSALGGLDNEQFF. This chain joins TRBV7-8 and TRBJ2-1; either TRBD1 or TRBD2 may supply D (6 bases each). Germline V gene sequence: CDR1 SGHVS, CDR2 FQNEAQ. Trimming removed 5 bases from V and 7 bases from J, with 18 bases in between. The CDR3 runs 15 residues.

The chain is built from TRBV5-4 and TRBJ1-1; D remains ambiguous. CDR1 and CDR2 (germline): SGHNT, YYREEE (reference sequence). The length of the CDR3 is 15 residues. V was pared by 2 bases and J by 0 bases, with 11 bases between. This CDR3 is CASSFWALMNTEAFF. The CDR3 DNA is TGTGCCAGCAGCTTCTGGGCACTCATGAACACTGAAGCTTTCTTT.

In its sample, this clonotype was seen a few times. The rearrangement uses TRBV6-2 or TRBV6-3 and TRBJ2-7, with D perhaps TRBD2 (5 bases). CDR1 and CDR2 from the germline V gene are MNHEY and SVGEGT. V was trimmed by 2 bases and J by 3 bases, leaving 5 bases between them. The CDR3 loop spans 12 amino acids. This chain's CDR3 is CASSYEGYEQYF. CDR3 in DNA: TGTGCCAGCAGTTACGAGGGCTACGAGCAGTACTTC.

This clonotype was found a few times. The rearrangement joins TRBV9 to TRBJ2-7; D call uncertain. The CDR3 covers 15 residues. The ends were cut back, 3 bases at V and 2 bases at J, with 15 bases in the middle. Per the germline V gene, CDR1 is SGDLS and CDR2 is YYNGEE. The CDR3 DNA follows: TGTGCCAGCAGCGCAGGCTCCATACCGGCCTACGAGCAGTACTTC. Its protein product is CASSAGSIPAYEQYF.

This clonotype was found a few times. The chain combines TRBV20-1 with TRBJ1-1, with D hard to call. Germline-derived CDR1 and CDR2 are DFQATT and SNEGSKA (reference sequence). Trimming shortened V by 5 bases and J by 11 bases, and 12 bases separated the two germline ends. The CDR3 covers 10 residues. The CDR3: CSASATRAFF. As DNA, the CDR3 is TGCAGTGCTTCCGCTACGAGGGCTTTCTTT.

This clonotype was picked up a small number of times. The CDR3 sequence is CAWSVSPGGLAFF. The CDR3, as DNA: TGTGCCTGGAGTGTAAGTCCTGGTGGTTTGGCTTTCTTT. V gene TRBV30 combines with J gene TRBJ1-1, with unresolved D. The germline V gene has CDR1 GTSNPN and CDR2 SVGIG (reference sequence). The CDR3 sequence is 13 residues long. V lost 0 bases, J lost 11 bases, and 16 bases lay in between.

The sample holds a few counts of this clonotype. The CDR3 nucleotides read TGTGCCAGCAGTGTAACTCCGGGACAGCTTTACGAGCAGTACTTC. This gives the protein CASSVTPGQLYEQYF. This rearrangement joins TRBV6-6 to TRBJ2-7, with 7 bases fitting TRBD1. CDR3 length equals 15 residues. V gave up 5 bases and J gave up 4 bases; unmatched junction bases: 11. Germline CDR1 reads MNHNY; CDR2 reads SVGAGI (reference sequence).

V and J are TRBV7-9 and TRBJ1-4; possibly TRBD1 for D (5 bases). Germline CDR1 reads SEHNR; CDR2 reads FQNEAQ (reference sequence). This CDR3 contains 15 residues. Trimming removed 0 bases from V and 7 bases from J, with 12 bases in between. CDR3 nucleotide sequence: TGTGCCAGCAGCTTAGCGCCGGACAATGGTGAAAAACTGTTTTTT. Amino acid sequence: CASSLAPDNGEKLFF.

The chain joins TRBV6-2 or TRBV6-3 to TRBJ2-6; D is perhaps TRBD2 (5 bases). V dropped 7 bases and J dropped 0 bases, with 13 bases sitting between them. Germline assignment: CDR1 MNHEY and CDR2 SVGEGT. This CDR3 is built from 16 residues. The DNA of the CDR3 is TGTGCCAGCACTCCACGTGGGAGCTCTGGGGCCAACGTCCTGACTTTC. Its protein is CASTPRGSSGANVLTF.